Presented here are 4 T cell receptor beta chains from one specimen sequenced in a study of sequential checkpoint blockade in melanoma. The sample's treatment: randomized to nivolumab then ipilimumab (arm A) or the reverse (arm B). The data were produced by immunoSEQ multiplex PCR, yet TCRdb's version contains in-frame clones alone and is incomplete. The sample records about 13,000 clones, about four fifths being singletons. Sequenced material: CD8+ T cells sorted from blood (inferred from file names), taken from a patient given nivolumab and ipilimumab in sequence. The receptor source for this set is a human donor with melanoma.

Only a few counts were recorded for this clone. V and J are TRBV29-1 and TRBJ2-1; D perhaps matches TRBD2 (5 bases). V lost 5 bases and J lost 7, with 12 bases in between. Germline loops: CDR1 SQVTM, CDR2 ANQGSEA. The CDR3 spans 12 residues. CDR3 nucleotides: TGCAGCGTTCAGAGGGTGTTGAATGAGCAGTTCTTC. Encoded protein: CSVQRVLNEQFF.

The CDR3 loop reads CATEGGAGTEAFF. The CDR3 coding sequence is TGTGCCACCGAGGGGGGGGCGGGGACTGAAGCTTTCTTT. The chain joins TRBV7-6 to TRBJ1-1; a possible D gene is TRBD1 (6 bases). V shed 10 bases and J shed 5 bases, with 17 bases lying between them. CDR1 SGHVS and CDR2 FNYEAQ come from the germline V gene. The CDR3 runs 13 residues.

This clone was seen only once. One junction end disagrees with the germline gene, perhaps due to a read error. The genes are TRBV7-9 and TRBJ1-1, with D possibly matching TRBD1 (6 bases). The V gene's germline CDR1 is SEHNR and CDR2 FQNEAQ (reference sequence). CDR3 length: 12 residues. The CDR3 reads CCSTGPNTEAFF. Here the CDR3 DNA reads TGCTGCTCTACAGGGCCGAACACTGAAGCTTTCTTT.

The rearrangement uses TRBV19 and TRBJ2-5; tentatively, D is TRBD1 (6 bases). CDR3 length: 12 amino acids. Germline-derived CDR1 and CDR2 are LNHDA and SQIVND (reference sequence). Trimming pared 11 bases from V and 5 bases from J, leaving 15 bases between. The chain's CDR3 is CAVSTGFETQYF. CDR3 sequence (DNA): TGTGCCGTTTCCACAGGGTTCGAGACCCAGTACTTC. Together with reference TRBV19 and TRBJ2-5, the CDR3 gives the full variable domain: DGGITQSPKYLFRKEGQNVTLSCEQNLNHDAMYWYRQDPGQGLRLIYYSQIVNDFQKGDIAEGYSVSREKKESFPLTVTSAQKNPTAFYLCAVSTGFETQYFGPGTRLLVL.